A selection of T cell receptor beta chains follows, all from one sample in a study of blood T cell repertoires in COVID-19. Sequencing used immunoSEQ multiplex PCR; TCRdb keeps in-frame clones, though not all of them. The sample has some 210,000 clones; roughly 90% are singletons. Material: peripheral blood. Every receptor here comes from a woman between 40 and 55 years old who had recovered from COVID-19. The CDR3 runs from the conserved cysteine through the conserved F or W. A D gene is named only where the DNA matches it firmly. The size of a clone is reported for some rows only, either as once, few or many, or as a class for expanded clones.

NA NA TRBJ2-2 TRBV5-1 CASSLAARGGSTGELFF TGCGCCAGCAGCTTGGCCGCCCGGGGTGGGTCCACCGGGGAGCTGTTTTTT
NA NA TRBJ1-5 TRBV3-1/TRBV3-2 CASSRGLTSNQPQHF TGTGCCAGCAGCCGGGGACTCACGAGCAATCAGCCCCAGCATTTT
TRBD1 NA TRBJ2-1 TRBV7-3 CASSKGQGNEQFF TGTGCCAGCAGTAAAGGACAGGGCAATGAGCAGTTCTTC
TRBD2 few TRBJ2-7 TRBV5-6 CASSWGTSIYEQYF TGTGCCAGCAGCTGGGGGACTAGTATCTACGAGCAGTACTTC
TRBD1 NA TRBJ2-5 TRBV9 CASSVGGQQETQYF TGTGCCAGCAGCGTAGGGGGACAGCAAGAGACCCAGTACTTC
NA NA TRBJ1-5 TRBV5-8 CASSLKPRYSNQPQHF TGTGCCAGCAGCTTGAAGCCACGTTATAGCAATCAGCCCCAGCATTTT
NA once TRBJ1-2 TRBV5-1 CASSLDSHGYTF TGCGCCAGCAGCTTGGACAGCCATGGCTACACCTTC
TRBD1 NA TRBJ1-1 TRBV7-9 CASSWGQDTEAFF TGTGCCAGCAGCTGGGGACAGGACACTGAAGCTTTCTTT
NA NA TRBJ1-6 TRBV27 CASSFTGSGINSPLHF TGTGCCAGCAGTTTTACAGGGTCGGGTATTAATTCACCCCTCCACTTT
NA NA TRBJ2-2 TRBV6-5 CASMGWEAPTGELFF TGTGCCAGCATGGGGTGGGAGGCCCCCACCGGGGAGCTGTTTTTT
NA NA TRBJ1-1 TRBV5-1 CASRGVSMNTEAFF TGCGCCAGCAGAGGAGTTTCTATGAACACTGAAGCTTTCTTT
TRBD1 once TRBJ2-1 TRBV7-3 CASSYRGQYNEQFF TGTGCCAGCAGCTACAGGGGACAGTACAATGAGCAGTTCTTC
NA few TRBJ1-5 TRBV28 CASIGGNQPQHF TGTGCCAGCATCGGGGGAAATCAGCCCCAGCATTTT
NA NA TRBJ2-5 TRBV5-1 CASGPKGAGETQYF TGCGCCAGCGGGCCGAAAGGGGCGGGGGAGACCCAGTACTTC
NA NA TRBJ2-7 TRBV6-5 CASRAVTNEQYF TGTGCCAGCAGGGCAGTCACCAACGAGCAGTACTTC
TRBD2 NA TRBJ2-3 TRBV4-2 CASSHRGGSGSDTQYF TGTGCCAGCAGCCACCGGGGCGGGAGCGGGTCAGATACGCAGTATTTT
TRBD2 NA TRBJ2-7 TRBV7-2 CASSPSGANYEQYF TGTGCCAGCAGCCCTAGCGGAGCCAACTACGAGCAGTACTTC
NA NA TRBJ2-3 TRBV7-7 CASSARRAGSGSSSTDTQYF TGTGCCAGCAGCGCCAGGAGGGCGGGATCGGGGAGTTCTAGCACAGATACGCAGTATTTT
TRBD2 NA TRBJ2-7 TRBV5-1 CASRKLAGEYYEQYF TGCGCCAGCAGAAAACTAGCGGGGGAATACTACGAGCAGTACTTC
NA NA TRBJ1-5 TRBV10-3 CAISGTSGHGEPQHF TGTGCCATCAGTGGGACATCGGGACACGGGGAGCCCCAGCATTTT
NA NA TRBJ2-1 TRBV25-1 CASRSNSEQFF TGTGCCAGCAGATCCAATAGTGAGCAGTTCTTC
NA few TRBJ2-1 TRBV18 CASSPLEELANEQFF TGTGCCAGCTCACCGTTAGAGGAACTAGCCAATGAGCAGTTCTTC
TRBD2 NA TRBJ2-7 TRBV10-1 CASILGLAHSYEQYF TGCGCCAGCATTTTAGGACTAGCGCACTCCTACGAGCAGTACTTC
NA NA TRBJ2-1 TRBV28 CASTTGVNEQFF TGTGCCAGCACAACAGGCGTAAATGAGCAGTTCTTC
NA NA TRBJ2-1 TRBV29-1 CSVESTSSYNEQFF TGCAGCGTTGAATCGACTAGCTCCTACAATGAGCAGTTCTTC
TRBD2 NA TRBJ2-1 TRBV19 CASSTGTSGRGVNNEQFF TGTGCCAGTAGTACCGGGACTAGCGGGAGAGGTGTAAACAATGAGCAGTTCTTC
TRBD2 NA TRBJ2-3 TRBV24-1 CATRRGGLDVDTQYF TGTGCCACCAGGAGGGGGGGACTAGATGTAGATACGCAGTATTTT
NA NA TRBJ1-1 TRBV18 CASSRWGQVNTEAFF TGTGCCAGCTCACGTTGGGGGCAGGTGAACACTGAAGCTTTCTTT
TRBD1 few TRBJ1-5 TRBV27 CASSASTGATQPQHF TGTGCCAGCAGTGCCTCGACAGGGGCGACTCAGCCCCAGCATTTT
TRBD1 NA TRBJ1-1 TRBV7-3 CASSLYPGQAISEAFF TGTGCCAGCAGCCTTTATCCCGGACAGGCTATTTCTGAAGCTTTCTTT
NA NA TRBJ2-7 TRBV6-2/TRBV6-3 CASSTLTRQYF TGTGCCAGCAGTACCCTTACGAGGCAGTACTTC
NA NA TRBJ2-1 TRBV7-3 CASSLTGPNEQFF TGTGCCAGCAGCTTAACGGGGCCCAATGAGCAGTTCTTC